One sample yielded the 22 T cell receptor beta chains listed below, sequenced in a study of identical twins. Via MiXCR, TCRdb re-called the 5' RACE reads, giving one row per CDR3 protein. The sample has some 730,000 distinct CDR3 sequences, 18% seen once; the top ten hold roughly 13%. This sample was also put to use in a study of T cells expressing NK-cell markers.

Source material: PBMCs. The receptors derive from a woman aged 18-29 years in good health.

There are a few counts of this clonotype. The chain recombines TRBV5-1 with TRBJ2-1; D remains ambiguous. The CDR3 has 13 amino acids. Germline values: CDR1 SGHRS, CDR2 YFSETQ. The V end lost 8 bases, the J end lost 3 bases, and 12 bases lay between the germline ends. CDR3 coding DNA: TGCGCCAGTGAAGATTCATTCTACAATGAGCAGTTCTTC. Amino acids: CASEDSFYNEQFF.

The chain is built from TRBV20-1 and TRBJ2-7; the match to TRBD1 covers 9 bases. The CDR3 spans 12 residues. V lost 4 bases and J lost 6; bases outside the gene matches: 4. Per germline, CDR1 DFQATT and CDR2 SNEGSKA (reference sequence). In nucleotides, the CDR3 is TGCAGTGCTATGGGGGACAGGGCCGAGCAGTACTTC. It encodes CSAMGDRAEQYF.

This clonotype was recorded a few times. The gene calls are TRBV29-1 and TRBJ2-2; TRBD2 might be the D (5 bases). The CDR3 runs to 13 residues. CDR1 and CDR2 from the germline V gene are SQVTM and ANQGSEA. V was pared by 1 base and J by 7 bases, with 10 bases between. Here the CDR3 reads CSVEGARDGELFF. CDR3 nucleotide sequence: TGCAGCGTTGAAGGGGCCCGGGACGGGGAGCTGTTTTTT.

In its sample, this clonotype was seen a few times. The chain joins TRBV12-3 or TRBV12-4 to TRBJ1-2, with a possible D match to TRBD1 (5 bases). V lost 7 bases and J lost 4, with 16 bases in between. The CDR3 has 14 amino acids. The CDR3 is CASIKRGDSYGYTF. Written as DNA, the CDR3 is TGTGCCAGCATCAAAAGAGGGGATAGCTATGGCTACACCTTC.

This clonotype was observed a few times. The V gene is TRBV6-1, the J gene TRBJ1-1; tentatively, D is TRBD1 (5 bases). The V end lost 6 bases, the J end lost 3 bases, and 17 bases lay between the germline ends. The germline V gene has CDR1 MNHNS and CDR2 SASEGT. This CDR3 has 15 amino acids. CDR3 residues: CASRNTFLRDTEAFF. For the CDR3, the DNA is TGTGCCAGCAGAAACACATTTCTCAGGGACACTGAAGCTTTCTTT.

V and J are TRBV30 and TRBJ2-2; D remains unclear. Deletions cut 2 bases from V and 7 bases from J, with 11 bases between. This CDR3 region has 13 residues. Germline CDR1 reads GTSNPN; CDR2 reads SVGIG (reference sequence). The CDR3 DNA is TGTGCCTGGAGTTTTGAGGTTATCGGGGAGCTGTTTTTT. Residues: CAWSFEVIGELFF. The full variable domain, in which reference TRBV30 and TRBJ2-2 provide the parts outside the CDR3, is SQTIHQWPATLVQPVGSPLSLECTVEGTSNPNLYWYRQAAGRGLQLLFYSVGIGQISSEVPQNLSASRPQDRQFILSSKKLLLSDSGFYLCAWSFEVIGELFFGEGSRLTVL.

This clonotype was found a few times. The gene calls are TRBV6-1 and TRBJ2-5, with D perhaps matching TRBD1 (5 bases). The CDR3 extends over 15 amino acids. V was cut by 6 bases and J by 5 bases, with 19 bases left in between. Germline V lookup: CDR1 MNHNS, CDR2 SASEGT. In nucleotides, the CDR3 is TGTGCCAGCAGCCATACCGCCAGGGTTCCGGAGACCCAGTACTTC. This gives the protein CASSHTARVPETQYF.

This clonotype was recorded a few times. J is TRBJ1-5 and V is TRBV20-1, with 7 nucleotides matching TRBD1. V dropped 4 bases and J dropped 7; count of bases not matched to a gene: 7. CDR3 length: 13 amino acids. From germline, CDR1 is DFQATT and CDR2 SNEGSKA (reference sequence). The CDR3: CSATITGDQPQHF. The CDR3 DNA sequence: TGCAGTGCTACCATTACAGGGGACCAGCCCCAGCATTTT.

The chain employs TRBV5-1 and TRBJ2-1; 8 bases line up with TRBD2. With V trimmed by 2 bases and J by 2 bases, 6 bases remained unmatched. CDR3 size: 16 residues. The germline V gene encodes CDR1 SGHRS and CDR2 YFSETQ. The CDR3 DNA sequence: TGCGCCAGCAGCTTAACTAGCGGACCCACCTACAATGAGCAGTTCTTC. As protein: CASSLTSGPTYNEQFF.

This clonotype has only a few counts. The CDR3 coding sequence is TGTGCCAGCAGTTCCCGACTCCGCAGCTCCTACAATGAGCAGTTCTTC. It translates to CASSSRLRSSYNEQFF. V gene TRBV12-3 or TRBV12-4 combines with J gene TRBJ2-1, with D hard to call. Trimming pared 4 bases from V and 0 bases from J, leaving 13 bases between. The CDR3 sequence is 16 residues long.

In its sample, this clonotype was seen a few times. The chain combines TRBV7-2 with TRBJ1-1; the match to TRBD1 covers 7 bases. This CDR3 has 15 residues. V lost 4 bases to trimming and J lost 1 base; unmatched junction nucleotides: 6. Germline values: CDR1 SGHTA, CDR2 FQGNSA. The DNA for the CDR3 is TGTGCCAGCAGCTCGTTGAACAGGGGGAACACTGAAGCTTTCTTT. It specifies CASSSLNRGNTEAFF.

This chain uses TRBV6-1 with TRBJ1-1; D remains unclear. The germline gives CDR1 MNHNS, CDR2 SASEGT. The germline V and J ends were trimmed by 4 bases and 6 bases, with 18 bases remaining between them. The CDR3 runs to 15 residues. The CDR3 DNA is TGTGCCAGCAGTGGGCAGACTCTTGGAGTGGCTGAAGCTTTCTTT. Its translation: CASSGQTLGVAEAFF.

The chain combines TRBV18 with TRBJ2-3; D is unresolved. Trimming removed 2 bases at V and 2 bases at J, with 5 bases between. The CDR3 extends over 13 amino acids. Germline loops: CDR1 KGHSH, CDR2 LQKENI. Written as DNA, the CDR3 is TGTGCCAGCTCACCAGGGCCCACAGATACGCAGTATTTT. Protein: CASSPGPTDTQYF.

The chain recombines TRBV20-1 with TRBJ2-1; D remains ambiguous. Germline lookup yields CDR1 DFQATT and CDR2 SNEGSKA (reference sequence). Trimming removed 5 bases from V and 8 bases from J, with 13 bases in between. CDR3 length: 12 residues. The CDR3, as DNA: TGCAGTGCTCGCGGACGTTCCTATGAGCAGTTCTTC. Residues: CSARGRSYEQFF.

This clonotype was seen more than once but under ten times. The CDR3 loop is CASSIDRELFF. The CDR3 coding sequence is TGTGCCAGCAGTATAGACAGGGAACTGTTTTTT. This sequence joins TRBV12-3 or TRBV12-4 and TRBJ1-4, with TRBD1 matching over 7 bases. CDR3 length: 11 residues. After removal of 5 bases from V and 12 bases from J, the junction contained 3 bases not matched to a gene.

The V gene is TRBV7-9, the J gene TRBJ1-1; perhaps TRBD1 as D (5 bases). The CDR3 contains 13 residues. Trimming took off 5 bases at V and 7 bases at J, with 14 bases between the two ends. From germline, CDR1 is SEHNR and CDR2 FQNEAQ (reference sequence). The CDR3 nucleotides are TGTGCCAGCAGCCAGGGCGGGGGACTTGAAGCTTTCTTT. Amino acid sequence: CASSQGGGLEAFF.

This clonotype came up a few times. The J gene is TRBJ2-3, the V gene TRBV3-1; 9 bases line up with TRBD2. CDR3 length equals 16 residues. J was trimmed by 7 bases and V by 0 bases; bases with no gene match: 8. Germline CDR1 reads LGHDT; CDR2 reads YNNKEL (reference sequence). The DNA for the CDR3 is TGTGCCAGCAGCCAAGAAGTAGCGGGAGCTTTGAATACGCAGTATTTT. Translated: CASSQEVAGALNTQYF.

Only a few counts were recorded for this clonotype. The V call is TRBV7-9, the J call TRBJ1-1; 7 bases line up with TRBD1. CDR1 and CDR2 (germline): SEHNR, FQNEAQ (reference sequence). The CDR3 consists of 15 residues. J gave up 5 bases and V 3 bases, and 9 bases lay outside the gene matches. CDR3: CASSFIRQGETEAFF. In DNA, the CDR3 is TGTGCCAGCAGCTTTATCCGACAGGGTGAAACTGAAGCTTTCTTT.

The table lists this clonotype with a few counts. The chain uses TRBV5-1 and TRBJ2-1; no firm D call. The germline V and J ends were trimmed by 2 bases and 0 bases, with 6 bases remaining between them. The CDR3 has 14 amino acids. CDR1 SGHRS and CDR2 YFSETQ come from the germline V gene. The CDR3 nucleotides read TGCGCCAGCAGCTTTATAAGCTCCTACAATGAGCAGTTCTTC. The encoded protein is CASSFISSYNEQFF.

This clonotype appeared a few times. V usage is TRBV29-1 and J usage is TRBJ2-7; 10 nucleotides agree with TRBD1. Trimming at V came to 8 bases and at J to 7 bases, leaving 14 bases not matched to a gene. This CDR3 spans 14 amino acids. CDR1 and CDR2 from the germline V gene are SQVTM and ANQGSEA. CDR3 in DNA: TGCAGCTTCCGAACCGGGACAGGGGCGAGTGAGCAGTACTTC. The encoded protein is CSFRTGTGASEQYF.

This clonotype was seen a handful of times. The genes are TRBV7-3 and TRBJ2-1; D is ambiguous. CDR1 is SGHTA, CDR2 FQGTGA, per germline. V was cut by 0 bases and J by 5 bases, with 17 bases left in between. The CDR3 sequence is 17 residues long. In DNA form, the CDR3 reads TGTGCCAGCAGCTTAACGTACAGCCCACTCCCTAACAATGAGCAGTTCTTC. This translates into CASSLTYSPLPNNEQFF. Filled out from reference TRBV7-3 and TRBJ2-1, the complete variable domain reads GAGVSQTPSNKVTEKGKYVELRCDPISGHTALYWYRQSLGQGPEFLIYFQGTGAADDSGLPNDRFFAVRPEGSVSTLKIQRTERGDSAVYLCASSLTYSPLPNNEQFFGPGTRLTVL.

The table lists this clonotype with a few counts. This chain joins TRBV12-3 or TRBV12-4 and TRBJ2-4; 10 bases fit TRBD1. The V gene end was trimmed by 2 bases and the J gene end by 9 bases; junction bases not matched to a gene: 7. The CDR3 covers 15 residues. The CDR3 reads CASSLLEGQGSIQYF. As DNA, the CDR3 is TGTGCCAGCAGTTTACTGGAGGGACAGGGGTCCATTCAGTACTTC.